Listed below are T cell receptor beta chains from one sample, sequenced in a study of OX40 agonist ivuxolimab in advanced cancers. Here immunoSEQ multiplex PCR was the method, and the copy in TCRdb shows in-frame clones only, minus some. The sample shows roughly 42,000 clones, around 93% of them seen only once. The material was CD4+ or CD8+ T cells sorted from blood, obtained in a trial of the OX40 agonist ivuxolimab. The receptors come from an adult with an advanced solid tumor such as melanoma, head and neck, liver or kidney cancer. Each CDR3 is given without its conserved first and last residue. Fields, in order: J gene, CDR3 length, V gene, CDR3 protein.

TRBJ2-5	12	TRBV25-1	ASSELGDQETQY
TRBJ2-3	13	TRBV6-4	ASSDRAGESDTQY
TRBJ2-5	12	TRBV4-2	ASSQGGVDETQY
TRBJ1-3	15	TRBV11-2	ASSLDRDQFPGNTIY
TRBJ1-3	15	TRBV7-2	ASSFSSNVYSGNTIY
TRBJ1-1	14	TRBV28	ASSLSSGLMNTEAF
TRBJ2-1	14	TRBV7-9	ASSLGAGGPYNEQF
TRBJ2-4	15	TRBV16	ASSLARAALAKNIQY
TRBJ2-1	13	TRBV7-9	ASSFGQGDYNEQF
TRBJ2-7	14	TRBV5-1	ASSAGYRGAMDEQY
TRBJ2-7	12	TRBV6-5	ASSLTGALYEQY
TRBJ2-7	8	TRBV20-1	SSLMDEQY
TRBJ2-1	12	TRBV7-9	ASSSSASYNEQF
TRBJ2-7	11	TRBV6-5	ASSLAGAYEQY
TRBJ2-7	13	TRBV4-2	ASSQLAGDSYEQY
TRBJ2-3	16	TRBV9	ASSAGTSGRPEGDTQY
TRBJ2-1	12	TRBV19	ASSIVGRDDEQF
TRBJ2-5	13	TRBV5-1	ASSLKQAAAETQY
TRBJ2-3	11	TRBV5-1	ASSTFSPDTQY
TRBJ2-7	9	TRBV25-1	ASSESGEQY
TRBJ2-1	11	TRBV4-3	ASSQGISNEQF
TRBJ2-7	13	TRBV16	ASSQLAGRTYEQY
TRBJ2-1	10	TRBV5-1	ASSLARNEQF
TRBJ2-7	14	TRBV18	ASSPSSGRASYEQY
TRBJ1-2	15	TRBV4-3	ASSLDPSYGTNYGYT
TRBJ2-1	13	TRBV28	ASSLPGLAYNEQF
TRBJ1-3	13	TRBV7-9	ASSPGLDSGNTIY
TRBJ2-3	12	TRBV27	ASSFLAGADTQY
TRBJ1-4	15	TRBV28	ASSLSSREATNEKLF
TRBJ2-5	13	TRBV9	ASSRPRGSGETQY
TRBJ2-1	12	TRBV5-1	ASSLETAYNEQF
TRBJ2-3	11	TRBV6-5	ASSYVVTDTQY
TRBJ2-7	10	TRBV28	ASSPEAHEQY
TRBJ2-1	11	TRBV27	ASSLGQINEQF
TRBJ2-1	13	TRBV6-6	ASSYPPTTYNEQF
TRBJ2-7	14	TRBV4-1	ASSQASRTGLDEQY
TRBJ2-5	10	TRBV19	ATEGVGRTQY
TRBJ2-7	12	TRBV5-5	ASSFGQVSYEQY
TRBJ1-1	10	TRBV5-1	ASTDDRAGAF
TRBJ2-3	13	TRBV9	ASSVSGQGWDTQY
TRBJ2-3	15	TRBV29-1	SVDGPDSSGRTDTQY
TRBJ2-1	8	TRBV29-1	SGLAVEQF
TRBJ2-7	12	TRBV6-1	ASSEVTSGYEQY
TRBJ2-7	12	TRBV7-9	ASSRTGVPYEQY
TRBJ2-1	15	TRBV13	ASSLWPEGGAFNEQF
TRBJ2-2	15	TRBV7-6	ASSFSLSSSDTGELF
TRBJ2-3	12	TRBV7-9	ASSLVGRGQTQY
TRBJ2-3	11	TRBV11-3	ASRDRGADTQY
TRBJ2-1	13	TRBV4-1	ASSQVAGSYNEQF
TRBJ2-7	12	TRBV7-8	ASSTGQGYYEQY
TRBJ2-2	14	TRBV6-4	ASSVRAGDGGGELF
TRBJ2-5	10	TRBV28	ASSFTGETQY
TRBJ2-2	15	TRBV18	ASSPRDRTANTGELF
TRBJ2-2	14	TRBV7-9	ASSSLAALNTGELF
TRBJ2-2	12	TRBV7-9	ASSLSAGTGELF
TRBJ2-5	12	TRBV29-1	SARLVLPQETQY
TRBJ2-3	20	TRBV28	ASSLPLLAGGLSHIGTDTQY
TRBJ2-7	13	TRBV6-1	ASSLQEFQSYEQY
TRBJ2-3	12	TRBV2	ASTRVGNTDTQY